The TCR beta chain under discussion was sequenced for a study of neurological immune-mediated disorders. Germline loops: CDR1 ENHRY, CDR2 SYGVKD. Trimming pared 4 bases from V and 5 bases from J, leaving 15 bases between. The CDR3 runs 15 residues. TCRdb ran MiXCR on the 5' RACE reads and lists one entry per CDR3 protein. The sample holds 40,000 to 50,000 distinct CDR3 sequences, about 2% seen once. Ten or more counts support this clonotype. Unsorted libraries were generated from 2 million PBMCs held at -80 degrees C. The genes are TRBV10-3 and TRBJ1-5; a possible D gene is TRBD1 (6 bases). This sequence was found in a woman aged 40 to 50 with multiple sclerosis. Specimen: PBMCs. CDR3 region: CAISGTQGADQPQHF. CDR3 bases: TGTGCCATCAGTGGGACACAGGGTGCAGATCAGCCCCAGCATTTT.